The rows below give T cell receptor beta chains drawn from one sample of a study of blood T cell repertoires in COVID-19. Using immunoSEQ multiplex PCR, the repertoire was profiled, and TCRdb retains in-frame clones only, with some absent. The table includes about 190,000 clones, around 90% detected once. Material for sequencing was peripheral blood. The source is a man aged 40-55 years with acute or convalescent COVID-19. The conserved cysteine and the conserved F or W are not part of the CDR3 here.

>TRBV7-9|TRBJ2-2|13
ASSPWGENTGELF
>TRBV5-1|TRBJ2-7|14
ASSLVAGTLSYEQY
>TRBV10-3|TRBJ1-6|11
AISELGGSSLH
>TRBV28|TRBJ2-2|13
ASSLGQVDTGELF
>TRBV5-4|TRBJ1-1|13
ASSLGGGVNTEAF
>TRBV27|TRBJ2-7|13
ASSFVGGGSFEQY
>TRBV21-1|TRBJ1-5|15
ASSKRGAGQLNQPQH
>TRBV5-1|TRBJ1-6|13
ASSLRTGNNSPLH
>TRBV9|TRBJ2-7|15
ASSPRLGEGGSYEQY
>TRBV4-3|TRBJ1-4|13
ASSRGITFNEKLF
>TRBV5-4|TRBJ2-3|15
ASSLAGLAGGLDTQY
>TRBV5-1|TRBJ2-1|15
ASSSSMTGDSYNEQF
>TRBV2|TRBJ2-7|13
ASSETGIGSYEQY
>TRBV4-2|TRBJ1-6|15
ASSQGDSGGPNSPLH
>TRBV3-1/TRBV3-2|TRBJ2-7|11
ASRGQGGYEQY
>TRBV7-6|TRBJ2-5|13
ASSLLAGTQETQY
>TRBV9|TRBJ2-1|11
ASSVSAINEQF
>TRBV18|TRBJ1-6|13
ASSPVGTGDSPLH
>TRBV14|TRBJ1-6|12
ASSQGQVESPLH
>TRBV4-3|TRBJ2-3|12
ASSQDLGTDTQY
>TRBV11-2|TRBJ2-7|9
ASSPSREQY
>TRBV6-6|TRBJ1-5|11
ASSYGGELPQH